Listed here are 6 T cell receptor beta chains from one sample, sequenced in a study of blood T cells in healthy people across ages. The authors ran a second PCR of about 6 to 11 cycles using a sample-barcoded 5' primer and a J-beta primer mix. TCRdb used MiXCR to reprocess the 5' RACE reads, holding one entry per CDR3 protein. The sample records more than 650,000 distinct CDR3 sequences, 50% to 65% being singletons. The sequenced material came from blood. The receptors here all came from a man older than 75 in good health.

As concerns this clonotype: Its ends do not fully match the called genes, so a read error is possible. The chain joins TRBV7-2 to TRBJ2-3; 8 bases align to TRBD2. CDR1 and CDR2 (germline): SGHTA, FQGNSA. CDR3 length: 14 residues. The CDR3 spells CASSREGSTDTRYF. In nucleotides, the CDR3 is TGTGCCAGCAGCCGGGAGGGTAGCACAGATACGCGGTATTTT.

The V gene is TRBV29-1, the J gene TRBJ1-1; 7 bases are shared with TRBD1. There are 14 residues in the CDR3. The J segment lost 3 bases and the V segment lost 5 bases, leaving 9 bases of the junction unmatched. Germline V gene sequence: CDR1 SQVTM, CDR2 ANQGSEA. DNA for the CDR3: TGCAGCGTTATACAGGGGACCCGGTACACTGAAGCTTTCTTT. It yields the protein CSVIQGTRYTEAFF.

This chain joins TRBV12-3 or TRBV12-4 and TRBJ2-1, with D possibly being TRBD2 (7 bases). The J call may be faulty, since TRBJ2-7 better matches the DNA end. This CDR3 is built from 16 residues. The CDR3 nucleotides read TGTGCCAGCAGCCCCAGAGGGGGAGGGACTTACAATGAGCAGTACTTC. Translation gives CASSPRGGGTYNEQYF.

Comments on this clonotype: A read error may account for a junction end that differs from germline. CDR3 loop: CSASEPRYNSPFHF. In DNA, the CDR3 is TGCAGTGCTAGCGAGCCCCGCTATAATTCACCCTTCCACTTT. The V and J genes are TRBV20-1 and TRBJ1-6; no clear D gene. The CDR3 has 14 residues. Germline CDR1 DFQATT, CDR2 SNEGSKA (reference sequence).

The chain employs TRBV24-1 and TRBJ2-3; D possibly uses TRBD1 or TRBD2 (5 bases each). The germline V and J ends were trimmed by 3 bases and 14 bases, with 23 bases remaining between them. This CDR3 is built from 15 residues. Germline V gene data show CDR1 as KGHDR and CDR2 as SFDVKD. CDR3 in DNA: TGTGCCACCAGTGATCCCGGGGCGAACGGAAGATACGCGTATTTT. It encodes CATSDPGANGRYAYF.

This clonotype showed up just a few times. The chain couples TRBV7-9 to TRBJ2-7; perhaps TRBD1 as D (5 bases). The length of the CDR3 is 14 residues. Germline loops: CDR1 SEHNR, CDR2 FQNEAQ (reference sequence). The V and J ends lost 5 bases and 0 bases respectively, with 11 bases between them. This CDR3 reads CASSVQANSYEQYF. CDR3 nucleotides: TGTGCCAGCAGCGTACAGGCGAACTCCTACGAGCAGTACTTC.